Described below is a single TCR beta chain sequence and its context. This record comes from a study of blood T cell repertoires in COVID-19. Study at large: From T cells, B-cell-depleted T cells, or PBMCs came the material, which was cDNA or gDNA.

Original data processing: Reference gene primer amplification gave estimated nucleated cell counts. Here immunoSEQ multiplex PCR was the method, and the copy in TCRdb shows in-frame clones only, minus some. From that table come the V and J calls and clone size; the DNA was used to work out D and trimming. The table lists some 300,000 clones, around 88% of them singletons. Enrollment of patients from Seattle took place during active infection, with longitudinal follow-up. V was cut by 6 bases and J by 10 bases, with 9 bases left in between. This CDR3 has 11 amino acids. Per germline, CDR1 LGHNT and CDR2 FRNRAP.

V and J are TRBV12-5 and TRBJ1-4, with D unclear. This receptor was taken from a woman in her sixties or seventies with COVID-19, enrolled during active disease. Source material: peripheral blood. The CDR3 region has the DNA TGTGCTAGTGGGCCCGTCGGAAAACTGTTTTTT. Translated: CASGPVGKLFF.